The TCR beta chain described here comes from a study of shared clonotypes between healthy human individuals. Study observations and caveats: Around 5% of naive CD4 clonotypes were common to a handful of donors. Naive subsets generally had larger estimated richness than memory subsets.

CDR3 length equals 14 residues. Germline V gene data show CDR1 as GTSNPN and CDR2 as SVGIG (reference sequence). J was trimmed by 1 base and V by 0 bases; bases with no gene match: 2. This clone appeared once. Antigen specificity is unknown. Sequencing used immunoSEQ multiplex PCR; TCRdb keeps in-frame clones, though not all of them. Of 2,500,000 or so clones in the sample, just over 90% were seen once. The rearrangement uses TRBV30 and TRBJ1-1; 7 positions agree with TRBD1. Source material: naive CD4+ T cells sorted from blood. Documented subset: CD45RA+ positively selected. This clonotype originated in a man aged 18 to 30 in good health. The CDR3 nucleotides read TGTGCCTGGAGTGTAGGGACAGCGAACACTGAAGCTTTCTTT. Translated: CAWSVGTANTEAFF.